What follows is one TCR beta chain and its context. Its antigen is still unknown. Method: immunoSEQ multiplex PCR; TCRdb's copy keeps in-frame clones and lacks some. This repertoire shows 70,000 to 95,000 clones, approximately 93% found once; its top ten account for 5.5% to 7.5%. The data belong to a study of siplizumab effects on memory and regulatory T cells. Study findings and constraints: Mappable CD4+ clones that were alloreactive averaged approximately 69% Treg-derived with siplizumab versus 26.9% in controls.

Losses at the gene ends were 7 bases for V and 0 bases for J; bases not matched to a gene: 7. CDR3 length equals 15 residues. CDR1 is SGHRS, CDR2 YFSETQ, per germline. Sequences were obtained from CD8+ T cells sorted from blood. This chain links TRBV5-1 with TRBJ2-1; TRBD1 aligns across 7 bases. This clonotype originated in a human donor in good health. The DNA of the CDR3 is TGCGCCAGCGCCCCGGGACAGAGCTCCTACAATGAGCAGTTCTTC. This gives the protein CASAPGQSSYNEQFF.